These 6 T cell receptor beta chains came from one sample sequenced in a study of T cell repertoires in cytomegalovirus infection. One entry per CDR3 protein results from TCRdb running MiXCR on the reads. Of 900,000 to 950,000 distinct CDR3 sequences in the sample, around 32% were seen once. These TCRs are of unknown antigen specificity. The sample in question was cultured CD8+ T cells from PBMCs, obtained from culture after CMV antigen stimulation. These receptors were collected from a human donor in good health (CMV status not recorded). Some clones in this sample may be carry-over from other donors' samples.

This clonotype has only one observation. The chain has TRBV4-2 and TRBJ1-3, with D possibly TRBD1 on 5 matching bases. The CDR3 contains 17 residues. CDR1 is LGHNA, CDR2 YNFKEQ, per germline. Between the trimmed V and J ends, which lost 3 bases and 0 bases, there was a span of 15 bases. CDR3 amino acids: CASSQGLAGPSGNTIYF. DNA of the CDR3: TGTGCCAGCAGCCAGGGACTAGCGGGGCCCTCTGGAAACACCATATATTTT.

The chain recombines TRBV9 with TRBJ2-7; the match to TRBD1 covers 7 bases. V shed 3 bases and J 5 bases; nucleotides not matched to a gene: 5. CDR1 SGDLS and CDR2 YYNGEE come from the germline V gene. The CDR3 totals 13 residues. CDR3 protein: CASSANRGNEQYF. DNA for the CDR3: TGTGCCAGCAGCGCGAACAGGGGAAACGAGCAGTACTTC. The full variable domain, in which reference TRBV9 and TRBJ2-7 provide the parts outside the CDR3, is DSGVTQTPKHLITATGQRVTLRCSPRSGDLSVYWYQQSLDQGLQFLIQYYNGEERAKGNILERFSAQQFPDLHSELNLSSLELGDSALYFCASSANRGNEQYFGPGTRLTVT.

There are a few counts of this clonotype. The V and J genes are TRBV6-1 and TRBJ1-2, with TRBD1 matching over 10 bases. CDR1 and CDR2 (germline): MNHNS, SASEGT. The J segment lost 1 base and the V segment lost 4 bases, leaving 0 bases of the junction unmatched. CDR3 length equals 14 residues. The CDR3 nucleotides read TGTGCCAGCAGTGGGACAGGGGGTAACTATGGCTACACCTTC. This encodes CASSGTGGNYGYTF.

This clonotype was recorded at least ten times. The chain recombines TRBV12-3 or TRBV12-4 with TRBJ1-1, with D maybe TRBD1 (6 bases). The CDR3 contains 13 residues. V was shortened by 5 bases and J by 7 bases, with 14 bases between the two germline ends. The CDR3 nucleotides read TGTGCCAGCAGTCTGGGGGGGCTGGGTGAAGCTTTCTTT. Residues: CASSLGGLGEAFF.

This clonotype was detected a few times. The chain joins TRBV2 to TRBJ2-2; no definite D call. Trimming pared 3 bases from V and 5 bases from J, leaving 13 bases between. CDR3 length equals 15 residues. Germline loops: CDR1 SNHLY, CDR2 FYNNEI. CDR3 region: CASSESVSITGELFF. The CDR3 region has the DNA TGTGCCAGCAGTGAGTCAGTATCTATAACCGGGGAGCTGTTTTTT.

This chain joins TRBV12-3 or TRBV12-4 and TRBJ1-1; D remains ambiguous. The CDR3 length is 14 residues. Trimming shortened V by 3 bases and J by 1 base, and 9 bases separated the two germline ends. The CDR3, as DNA: TGTGCCAGCAGTTTTTCCAGTGCGAACACTGAAGCTTTCTTT. It yields the protein CASSFSSANTEAFF.